The rows below give T cell receptor beta chains drawn from one sample of a study of metastatic and nonmetastatic thyroid tumors. With MiXCR, TCRdb called clones anew from the PCR reads. The repertoire holds tens of thousands of clones, with about 30% as singletons. Sample: tumor tissue. These receptors all come from a female donor with papillary thyroid cancer or a benign thyroid nodule (not recorded which). Some clones in this sample may be carry-over from other donors' samples. Each CDR3 is given with its conserved first and last residue.

v_gene	j_gene	CDR3aa
TRBV6-1	TRBJ2-7	CASSDLGRSYEQYF
TRBV20-1	TRBJ2-7	CSANPLSRPREQYF
TRBV6-2/TRBV6-3	TRBJ1-2	CASSLRWTDLNYGYTF
TRBV4-3	TRBJ1-2	CASSQVGRSNYGYTF
TRBV27	TRBJ1-6	CASSFNRNNSPLHF
TRBV15	TRBJ2-3	CATSRDLVSNHGDTQYF
TRBV12-3/TRBV12-4	TRBJ2-2	CASSLRDTGELFF
TRBV27	TRBJ1-3	CASSSASGNTIYF
TRBV7-2	TRBJ2-1	CASSSVGREQFF
TRBV4-2	TRBJ2-7	CASSQDTGAYEQYF
TRBV20-1	TRBJ2-1	CSARDGQGRSNEQFF
TRBV20-1	TRBJ1-1	CSASTGTGVTEAFF
TRBV6-5	TRBJ1-2	CASSSSRGGYTF
TRBV27	TRBJ2-7	CASKEMGNYEQYF
TRBV15	TRBJ1-2	CATSRDGVYTF
TRBV3-1	TRBJ1-2	CASSQDSGYGYTF
TRBV11-3	TRBJ1-2	CASSFWRAYGYTF
TRBV6-4	TRBJ2-5	CASSLGTSGGEGTQYF
TRBV27	TRBJ1-6	CASGLSWQGNNSPLHF
TRBV12-3/TRBV12-4	TRBJ2-1	CASRWGAHNEQFF
TRBV27	TRBJ2-7	CASRSQGVNYEQYF
TRBV11-3	TRBJ2-5	CASSRDSGGGETQYF
TRBV19	TRBJ2-7	CASSISAGAYLSYEQYF
TRBV11-2	TRBJ2-5	CASSARDREGVAWWETQYF
TRBV10-2	TRBJ2-7	CASRGGFNEQYF
TRBV11-2	TRBJ2-5	CASTRSASGVGETQYF
TRBV5-1	TRBJ2-7	CASSGGEWRSYEQYF
TRBV24-1	TRBJ2-3	CATSFGGPTDTQYF
TRBV28	TRBJ1-3	CASSPQGGNTIYF
TRBV10-3	TRBJ2-5	CAITDGLQETQYF
TRBV28	TRBJ2-7	CASQQGGFYEQYF
TRBV28	TRBJ1-2	CASSNGGGTANWGYTF
TRBV11-2	TRBJ2-7	CASSLYRGGLSSYEQYF
TRBV7-9	TRBJ2-7	CASADRGPYEQYF
TRBV20-1	TRBJ2-7	CSATGNYEQYF
TRBV6-1	TRBJ2-2	CASRSGTDTGELFF
TRBV9	TRBJ1-3	CASSVAPADSYSGNTIYF
TRBV12-3/TRBV12-4	TRBJ2-2	CASTSQAVNTGELFF
TRBV11-2	TRBJ1-2	CASSSSGTDINYGYTF
TRBV20-1	TRBJ2-7	CSAVGDRSTYEQYF
TRBV12-3/TRBV12-4	TRBJ1-1	CASSTRRGTEAFF
TRBV11-2	TRBJ1-5	CASSLGLGGNQPQHF
TRBV19	TRBJ1-2	CASTSRAQGSYGYTF
TRBV7-2	TRBJ2-2	CASTLNLANTGELFF
TRBV5-1	TRBJ2-2	CASSWGGDPNTGELFF
TRBV19	TRBJ1-1	CASSPPEGLDTEAFF
TRBV7-2	TRBJ1-2	CASSLVRDGYTF
TRBV12-3/TRBV12-4	TRBJ2-2	CASSPQRLTGELFF
TRBV2	TRBJ1-6	CASGLIPTASPLHF
TRBV27	TRBJ1-2	CASSFGRGWAGYTF
TRBV6-2/TRBV6-3	TRBJ1-3	CASSYTHSGNTIYF
TRBV20-1	TRBJ1-4	CSANGGQGNSEKLFF